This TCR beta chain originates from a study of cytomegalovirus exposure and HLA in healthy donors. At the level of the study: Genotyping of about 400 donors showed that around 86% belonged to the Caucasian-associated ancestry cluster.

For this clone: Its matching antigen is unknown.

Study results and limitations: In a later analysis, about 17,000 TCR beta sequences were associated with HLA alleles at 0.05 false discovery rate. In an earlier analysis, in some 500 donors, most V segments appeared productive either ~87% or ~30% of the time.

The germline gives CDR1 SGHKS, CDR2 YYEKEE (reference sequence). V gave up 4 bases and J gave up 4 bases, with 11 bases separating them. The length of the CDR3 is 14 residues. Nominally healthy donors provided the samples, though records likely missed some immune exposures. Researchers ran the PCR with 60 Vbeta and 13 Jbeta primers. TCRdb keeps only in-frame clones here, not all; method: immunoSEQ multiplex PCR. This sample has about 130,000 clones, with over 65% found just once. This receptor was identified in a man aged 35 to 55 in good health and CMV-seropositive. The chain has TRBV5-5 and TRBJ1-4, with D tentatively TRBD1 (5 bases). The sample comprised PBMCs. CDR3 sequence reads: CASSRDSVNEKLFF. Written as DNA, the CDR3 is TGTGCCAGCAGCCGAGACAGCGTTAATGAAAAACTGTTTTTT.